This T cell receptor beta chain was recorded in a study of blood T cell repertoires in COVID-19. Germline assignment: CDR1 SGDLS and CDR2 YYNGEE. The V end lost 6 bases, the J end lost 0 bases, and 12 bases lay between the germline ends. The CDR3 spans 15 residues. Repertoires were generated with immunoSEQ multiplex PCR, while TCRdb's copy carries only in-frame clones and drops some. There are approximately 110,000 clones in the sample; about 74% occur only once, and 6% lies in the top ten. Specimen: peripheral blood. The chain joins TRBV9 to TRBJ2-2; possible D gene TRBD1, 5 bases. The TCR was taken from a man of 80 years or more with COVID-19, enrolled during active disease. The CDR3 DNA is TGTGCCAGCAACCTAAGGGGTACGAACACCGGGGAGCTGTTTTTT. Translated, it gives CASNLRGTNTGELFF. Full variable domain (outside the CDR3, taken from reference TRBV9 and TRBJ2-2): DSGVTQTPKHLITATGQRVTLRCSPRSGDLSVYWYQQSLDQGLQFLIQYYNGEERAKGNILERFSAQQFPDLHSELNLSSLELGDSALYFCASNLRGTNTGELFFGEGSRLTVL.